This T cell receptor (beta chain) was obtained from a study of persistence of HIV-infected CD4 T cells. About the research overall: A couple of participants gave one leukapheresis sample; others gave up to about 200 mL blood repeatedly. Study-level points and caveats: CMV- and Gag-responding cells had lower TCRbeta richness than CD3/CD28-responding cells.

The trim removed 0 bases at V and 7 bases at J, leaving 9 bases unmatched. This CDR3 region has 16 residues. The V gene's germline CDR1 is MGHDK and CDR2 SYGVNS. The libraries were made with immunoSEQ version 4 in survey mode. The table came from immunoSEQ multiplex PCR; TCRdb's copy has only in-frame clones and leaves some out. The profile shows under 60,000 clones, around 75% of them singletons. The stimulus was lysate of CMV-infected fibroblasts, around 9.3 ug/mL. Sorted nonresponding memory CD4+ T cells were CD40L-negative, CD69-negative, CD45RO-high. For this clone: Its antigen is currently unknown.

The sequencing here drew on CD4+ T cells sorted from PBMCs after roughly 18-hour stimulation, taken from a patient who received antiretroviral therapy. The receptor comes from an adult man with HIV who was CMV-seropositive. This rearrangement joins TRBV25-1 to TRBJ2-7; the match to TRBD2 covers 10 bases. The CDR3 sequence is CASSEYTAGGLREQYF. Written as DNA, the CDR3 is TGTGCCAGCAGTGAATACACAGCGGGAGGGTTACGGGAGCAGTACTTC.